The rows below give T cell receptor beta chains drawn from one sample of a study of Ad26.COV2.S vaccination and SARS-CoV-2 variants. The protocol was immunoSEQ multiplex PCR, while the TCRdb copy is restricted to in-frame clones and leaves out a portion. Altogether approximately 500,000 clones are present, 70% to 90% being singletons, with the ten largest covering 9.5% to 15%. The specimen comprised peripheral blood, sampled in a trial of Ad26.COV2.S vaccine versus placebo. The receptors derive from a person aged 18-60 years who received the Ad26.COV2.S COVID-19 vaccine or a placebo. The CDR3 runs from the conserved cysteine through the conserved F or W. D genes are given only for firm matches. Size values are once, few and many counts, or a class for expanded clones, and some rows have none.

>.|TRBD1|TRBV6-5|TRBJ2-7
CASRPPQGTTYEQYF
TGTGCCAGCAGACCCCCACAGGGGACCACCTACGAGCAGTACTTC
>.|.|TRBV27|TRBJ1-1
CASSSGHRNTEAFF
TGTGCCAGCAGTTCGGGACACCGCAACACTGAAGCTTTCTTT
>.|.|TRBV3-1/TRBV3-2|TRBJ1-2
CASSQDAGRDGYTF
TGTGCCAGCAGCCAAGATGCAGGGAGGGATGGCTACACCTTC
>.|.|TRBV2|TRBJ2-3
CASFWGPSTDTQYF
TGTGCCAGCTTTTGGGGTCCTAGCACAGATACGCAGTATTTT
>.|TRBD1|TRBV6-2/TRBV6-3|TRBJ1-5
CASSYMGQGVNQPQHF
TGTGCCAGCAGTTACATGGGACAGGGTGTCAATCAGCCCCAGCATTTT
>.|.|TRBV30|TRBJ2-7
CAWSVPPQGQYF
TGTGCCTGGAGTGTTCCCCCTCAAGGGCAGTACTTC
>.|TRBD2|TRBV4-2|TRBJ2-1
CASSQDGSSGSEQFF
TGTGCCAGCAGCCAAGATGGCTCTAGCGGGAGTGAGCAGTTCTTC
>once|.|TRBV7-2|TRBJ2-7
CASSFPIQGSPYEQYF
TGTGCCAGCAGCTTTCCTATACAGGGTTCTCCCTACGAGCAGTACTTC
>.|.|TRBV11-3|TRBJ2-3
CASSQEGGYKTQYF
TGTGCCAGCAGCCAGGAGGGGGGATACAAAACGCAGTATTTT
>.|.|TRBV5-1|TRBJ1-1
CASSWERYNTEAFF
TGCGCCAGCAGCTGGGAGAGGTACAACACTGAAGCTTTCTTT
>.|.|TRBV6-2/TRBV6-3|TRBJ1-2
CASSFSFLGTRSSNGYTF
TGTGCCAGCAGTTTCTCTTTCCTCGGGACTCGATCTTCGAATGGCTACACCTTC
>.|TRBD2|TRBV7-9|TRBJ2-3
CACTSGFTDTQYF
TGTGCCTGCACTAGCGGGTTCACAGATACGCAGTATTTT
>.|TRBD1|TRBV19|TRBJ1-5
CASSPGQSNQPQHF
TGTGCCAGTAGTCCGGGACAGAGCAATCAGCCCCAGCATTTT
>.|.|TRBV28|TRBJ1-6
CASHKGLNSPLHF
TGTGCCAGCCATAAAGGGCTCAATTCACCCCTCCACTTT
>.|.|TRBV6-2/TRBV6-3|TRBJ1-5
CASSGTRQRVYSNQPQHF
TGTGCCAGCAGCGGGACAAGACAGAGGGTTTATAGCAATCAGCCCCAGCATTTT
>.|.|TRBV28|TRBJ2-1
CASSTLGLLNEQFF
TGTGCCAGCAGCACCCTGGGACTCTTAAATGAGCAGTTCTTC
>.|.|TRBV27|TRBJ1-6
CASAGTPHSPLHF
TGTGCCAGCGCGGGGACTCCCCATTCACCCCTCCACTTT
>.|.|TRBV6-2/TRBV6-3|TRBJ1-5
CASSQRYMLQPQHF
TGTGCCAGCAGTCAACGCTATATGCTCCAGCCCCAGCATTTT
>.|.|TRBV30|TRBJ2-7
CAWSGQGYEQYF
TGTGCCTGGAGTGGACAAGGCTACGAGCAGTACTTC
>.|.|TRBV6-2/TRBV6-3|TRBJ1-5
CASSSRDNLQPQHF
TGTGCCAGCAGTTCCCGGGATAACCTTCAGCCCCAGCATTTT
>.|TRBD1|TRBV28|TRBJ2-2
CASTIGGTGGAAGELFF
TGTGCCAGCACAATAGGTGGGACAGGGGGCGCCGCCGGGGAGCTGTTTTTT
>.|.|TRBV15|TRBJ1-5
CATSRSRQYSNQPQHF
TGTGCCACCAGCAGATCCCGACAGTATAGCAATCAGCCCCAGCATTTT